Here is one T cell receptor (beta chain) with its context. Antigen specificity is unknown. This record comes from a study of shared clonotypes between healthy human individuals. Study summary: Donors had three CD4 naive, three CD4 memory, two CD8 naive and one CD8 memory plate apiece.

Germline V gene lookup returns CDR1 SGHRS and CDR2 YFSETQ. V lost 0 bases to trimming and J lost 6 bases, with 13 bases between them. The CDR3 loop spans 14 amino acids. Profiling relied on immunoSEQ multiplex PCR, and the TCRdb table lists in-frame clones only, not all of them. The top ten hold about 1.8% of the sample, which has around 720,000 clones, about three quarters seen once. Study results and caveats: The study found about 5% of naive CD4 clonotypes shared across four donors.

This receptor was identified in a woman aged 25 to 39 in good health. Sequenced input: memory CD4+ T cells sorted from blood. Regarding subset: CD45RA-negative fraction. This chain joins TRBV5-1 and TRBJ2-7; D call uncertain. CDR3 protein: CASSLDLNRGEQYF. As DNA, the CDR3 is TGCGCCAGCAGCTTGGACCTCAATCGAGGCGAGCAGTACTTC.